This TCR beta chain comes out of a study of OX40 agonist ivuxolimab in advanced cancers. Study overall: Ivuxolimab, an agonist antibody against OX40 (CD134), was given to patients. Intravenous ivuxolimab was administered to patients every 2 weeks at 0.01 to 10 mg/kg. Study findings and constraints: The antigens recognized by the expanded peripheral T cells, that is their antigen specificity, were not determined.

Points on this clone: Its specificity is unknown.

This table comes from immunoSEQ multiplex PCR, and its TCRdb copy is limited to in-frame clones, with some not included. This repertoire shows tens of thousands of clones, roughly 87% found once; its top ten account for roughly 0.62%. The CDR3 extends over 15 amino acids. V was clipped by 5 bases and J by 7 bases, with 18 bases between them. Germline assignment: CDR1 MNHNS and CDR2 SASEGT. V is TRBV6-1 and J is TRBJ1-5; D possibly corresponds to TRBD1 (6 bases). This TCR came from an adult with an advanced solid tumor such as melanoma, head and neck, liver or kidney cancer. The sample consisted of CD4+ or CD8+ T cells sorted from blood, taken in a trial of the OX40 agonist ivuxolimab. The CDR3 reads CASSLQGSARQPQHF. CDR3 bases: TGTGCCAGCAGTCTCCAGGGGTCGGCGCGACAGCCCCAGCATTTT.